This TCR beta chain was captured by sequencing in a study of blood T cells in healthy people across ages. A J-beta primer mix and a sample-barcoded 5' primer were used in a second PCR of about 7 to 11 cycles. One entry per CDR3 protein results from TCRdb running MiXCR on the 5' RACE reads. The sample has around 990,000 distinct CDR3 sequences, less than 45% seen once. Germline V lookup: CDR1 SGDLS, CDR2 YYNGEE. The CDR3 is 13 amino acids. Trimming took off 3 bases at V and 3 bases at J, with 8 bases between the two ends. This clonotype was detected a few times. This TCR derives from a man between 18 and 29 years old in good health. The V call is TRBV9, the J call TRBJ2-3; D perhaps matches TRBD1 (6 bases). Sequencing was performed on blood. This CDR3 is CASSGDTTDTQYF. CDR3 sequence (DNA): TGTGCCAGCAGCGGGGACACAACAGATACGCAGTATTTT.